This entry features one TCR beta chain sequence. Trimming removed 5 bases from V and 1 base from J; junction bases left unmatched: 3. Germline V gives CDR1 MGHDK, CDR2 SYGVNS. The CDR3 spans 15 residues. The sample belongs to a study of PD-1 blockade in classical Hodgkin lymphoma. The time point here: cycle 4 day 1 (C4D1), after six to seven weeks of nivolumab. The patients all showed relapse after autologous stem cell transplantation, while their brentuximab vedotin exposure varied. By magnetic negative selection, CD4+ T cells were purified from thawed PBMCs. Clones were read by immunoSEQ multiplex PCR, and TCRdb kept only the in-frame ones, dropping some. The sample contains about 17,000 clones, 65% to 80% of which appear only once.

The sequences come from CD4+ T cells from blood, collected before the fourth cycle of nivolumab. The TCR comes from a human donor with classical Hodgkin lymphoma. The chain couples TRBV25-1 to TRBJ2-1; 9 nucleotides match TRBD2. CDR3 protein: CASSKAGGSYNEQFF. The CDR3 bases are TGTGCCAGCAGTAAGGCGGGAGGGTCCTACAATGAGCAGTTCTTC.